These 6 T cell receptor beta chains share one sample of origin, sequenced in a study of cytomegalovirus exposure and HLA in healthy donors. PCR primers comprised 60 Vbeta and 13 Jbeta primers. Clones were sequenced by immunoSEQ multiplex PCR, and TCRdb holds only the in-frame ones, with some missing. The sample yields roughly 160,000 clones, 73% seen once. Sample: PBMCs. Source of these receptors: a woman between 18 and 29 years old in good health and CMV-seropositive.

This sequence joins TRBV7-2 and TRBJ2-2, with TRBD2 matching 11 bases. V trimming: 5 bases; J trimming: 4 bases; junction bases outside the gene matches: 6. From germline, CDR1 is SGHTA and CDR2 FQGNSA. CDR3 length: 16 residues. Here the CDR3 DNA reads TGTGCCAGCAGCGTAACTAGCGGGGGAGGCACCGGGGAGCTGTTTTTT. It is translated as CASSVTSGGGTGELFF.

This chain links TRBV5-1 with TRBJ1-1, with D hard to call. Germline V gives CDR1 SGHRS, CDR2 YFSETQ. V lost 0 bases and J 1 base, leaving 16 bases between the germline ends. The CDR3 covers 17 residues. The CDR3 DNA sequence: TGCGCCAGCAGCTTGGGTTTTGGGCAGAGTACGAACACTGAAGCTTTCTTT. Translating gives CASSLGFGQSTNTEAFF.

CDR3 DNA: TGTGCCAGCAGTGACCTTGAGGGCGGTTGCGAGCAGTACTTC. This codes for CASSDLEGGCEQYF. The rearrangement joins TRBV27 to TRBJ2-7, with D perhaps matching TRBD2 (5 bases). The germline V and J ends were trimmed by 5 bases and 6 bases, with 17 bases remaining between them. The V gene's germline CDR1 is MNHEY and CDR2 SMNVEV (reference sequence). This CDR3 contains 14 residues.

The chain combines TRBV7-6 with TRBJ2-5, with D perhaps matching TRBD2 (5 bases). The germline V gene encodes CDR1 SGHVS and CDR2 FNYEAQ. Trimming removed 10 bases at V and 1 base at J, with 10 bases between. The CDR3 extends over 12 amino acids. The CDR3 loop is CAIAEAQETQYF. The CDR3 DNA reads as TGTGCCATCGCGGAGGCCCAAGAGACCCAGTACTTC.

The genes are TRBV7-9 and TRBJ1-1; weak D call: TRBD1 (5 bases). Looked up from germline, CDR1 is SEHNR and CDR2 is FQNEAQ (reference sequence). The CDR3 runs to 14 residues. Trimming stripped 5 bases from V and 6 bases from J, with 16 bases between. The CDR3 region has the DNA TGTGCCAGCAGCCAGATGGGAGGGGCCCCTGAAGCTTTCTTT. Residues: CASSQMGGAPEAFF.

V gene TRBV5-1 combines with J gene TRBJ1-4; 12 bases line up with TRBD1. After removal of 4 bases from V and 7 bases from J, the junction contained 14 bases not matched to a gene. Per germline, CDR1 SGHRS and CDR2 YFSETQ. The CDR3 consists of 18 residues. The CDR3 DNA reads as TGCGCCAGCAGCCTAGGGGACAGGGGGCGGTATTTGGGTGAAAAACTGTTTTTT. Translating gives CASSLGDRGRYLGEKLFF.